The T cell receptor (beta chain) described here comes from a study of blood T cells in healthy people across ages. Study-wide background: For every two T cells, template switching captured about one barcoded beta molecule. Findings of the study overall: Without sorted subsets, naive and antigen-experienced compartments could not be conclusively compared.

Each sample had at least 6 million PBMCs isolated. This clonotype was recorded a few times. Its specificity is unknown. Sample-barcoded 5' priming and a J-beta primer mix drove a second PCR of roughly 7 to 11 cycles. Every molecule of cDNA carried a tag from a template-switch adaptor with 12 random nucleotides. TCRdb itself ran the 5' RACE reads through MiXCR, one entry per CDR3 protein. The sample has some 860,000 distinct CDR3 sequences, 56% seen once. Sequencing used blood. The TCR originated in a man aged 40-49 years in good health.

The CDR3 DNA reads TGTGCCAGCAGCTCTACAGGGAGCGAGCAGTACTTC. Amino acid sequence: CASSSTGSEQYF. The J gene is TRBJ2-7, the V gene TRBV7-3, with D tentatively TRBD1 (6 bases). Germline V gene data show CDR1 as SGHTA and CDR2 as FQGTGA. V was pared by 4 bases and J by 6 bases, with 10 bases between. The length of the CDR3 is 12 residues.